This T cell receptor beta chain was found in a study of blood T cell repertoires in COVID-19. The assay was immunoSEQ multiplex PCR, and TCRdb's table has in-frame clones only and misses some. The data contain 150,000 to 200,000 clones, about four fifths of them singletons. Germline V CDR1 and CDR2: SGHNT, YYREEE (reference sequence). There are 15 residues in the CDR3. Trimming left V 2 bases short and J 3 bases short, with 15 bases between. The chain links TRBV5-4 to TRBJ2-7; no clear D. The source of this sequence is a woman in her 70s with acute or convalescent COVID-19. Input material: peripheral blood. For the CDR3, the DNA is TGTGCCAGCAGCTTCTCTTACACAGTTTTCTACGAGCAGTACTTC. Protein: CASSFSYTVFYEQYF.